This TCR beta chain appears in the sequencing data of a study of blood T cell repertoires in COVID-19. Study context: Collection of acute and convalescent COVID-19 samples took place in the United States, Italy and Spain.

V gave up 6 bases and J gave up 3 bases; unmatched junction bases: 5. The germline CDR1 and CDR2 sequences are MNHNY and SVGAGI (reference sequence). The CDR3 length is 15 residues. TCRdb's copy holds only in-frame clones and misses some; the assay was immunoSEQ multiplex PCR. The sample gives about 47,000 clones, nearly 90% of which show up once; 3% is in the top ten. Material for sequencing was peripheral blood. The J gene is TRBJ2-1, the V gene TRBV6-6, with TRBD2 identical over 10 bases. This receptor was obtained from a man between 50 and 59 years old with active COVID-19. The CDR3 DNA sequence: TGTGCCAGCAGCGGACTAGCGGAGATCTACAATGAGCAGTTCTTC. Its protein is CASSGLAEIYNEQFF.